Below are 32 T cell receptor beta chains sequenced from a single sample in a study of shared clonotypes between healthy human individuals. Data came from immunoSEQ multiplex PCR; TCRdb stores just in-frame clones and leaves some out. The top ten clones hold 0.1% to 0.15% of a sample with 2 million to 2.5 million clones, roughly 95% of them seen once. Sample: naive CD4+ T cells sorted from blood. Subset: CD45RA+ positively selected. The receptors come from a man aged 18-30 years in good health.

This sequence joins TRBV11-3 and TRBJ2-7; perhaps D is TRBD1 or TRBD2 (7 bases each). The V and J ends lost 1 base and 7 bases respectively, with 23 bases between them. Germline CDR1 SGHNT, CDR2 YENEEA. The CDR3 totals 17 residues. The CDR3 region has the DNA TGTGCCAGCAGCTTAGGATCCCTCGCAGGGGGGGCGTGGGAGCAGTACTTC. It encodes CASSLGSLAGGAWEQYF.

J is TRBJ2-7 and V is TRBV6-5; a weak D match, TRBD1 (5 bases). CDR3 size: 14 residues. The germline V gene has CDR1 MNHEY and CDR2 SVGAGI. V lost 8 bases and J lost 0, with 14 bases in between. CDR3 sequence reads: CASRKIDSSYEQYF. Here the CDR3 DNA reads TGTGCCAGCCGTAAAATCGACAGCTCCTACGAGCAGTACTTC.

The chain uses TRBV7-9 and TRBJ1-2, with TRBD1 identical over 7 bases. The CDR3 has 16 residues. V lost 6 bases, J lost 4 bases, and 14 bases stayed unmatched. CDR1 and CDR2 (germline): SEHNR, FQNEAQ (reference sequence). CDR3: CASRQTGTSNSYGYTF. The CDR3 coding sequence is TGTGCCAGCAGGCAGACAGGGACCAGTAACTCCTATGGCTACACCTTC.

The gene calls are TRBV7-2 and TRBJ2-5; 10 positions match TRBD2. The germline CDR1 and CDR2 sequences are SGHTA and FQGNSA. The J segment lost 2 bases and the V segment lost 0 bases, leaving 6 bases of the junction unmatched. The CDR3 has 17 amino acids. The DNA for the CDR3 is TGTGCCAGCAGCTTAGCGAGGGCTAGCGGGGGACAAGAGACCCAGTACTTC. Protein product: CASSLARASGGQETQYF.

The chain combines TRBV5-4 with TRBJ2-1; perhaps TRBD2 as D (6 bases). The length of the CDR3 is 14 residues. V lost 4 bases and J 1 base, leaving 9 bases between the germline ends. Germline V gene data show CDR1 as SGHNT and CDR2 as YYREEE (reference sequence). CDR3 nucleotides: TGTGCCAGCAGCAAGGAGGGGTCCTACAATGAGCAGTTCTTC. Residues: CASSKEGSYNEQFF.

About this clone: Other nucleotide sequences in the sample specify the same CDR3. V is TRBV7-6 and J is TRBJ2-2; 7 nucleotides line up with TRBD2. Per germline, CDR1 SGHVS and CDR2 FNYEAQ. The CDR3 loop spans 15 amino acids. V gave up 1 base and J gave up 5 bases; unmatched junction bases: 4. As DNA, the CDR3 is TGTGCCAGCAGCTTAGGTCAGGGAGGGACCGGGGAGCTGTTTTTT. It translates to CASSLGQGGTGELFF.

CDR3 in DNA: TGTGCCAGCAGCCCACCGGGACTAGAAAACACCGGGGAGCTGTTTTTT. Its translation is CASSPPGLENTGELFF. The chain employs TRBV9 and TRBJ2-2; 8 bases are shared with TRBD2. The germline gives CDR1 SGDLS, CDR2 YYNGEE. V lost 4 bases to trimming and J lost 2 bases; unmatched junction nucleotides: 7. The CDR3 consists of 16 residues.

Details on this clone: Other DNA variants within this sample encode the same CDR3. The CDR3 sequence: CSVVTGSTDTQYF. CDR3 nucleotides: TGCAGCGTTGTGACGGGGAGCACAGATACGCAGTATTTT. This chain links TRBV29-1 with TRBJ2-3, with a possible D match to TRBD2 (5 bases). The CDR3 contains 13 residues. Trimming pared 4 bases from V and 0 bases from J, leaving 8 bases between. Germline CDR1 reads SQVTM; CDR2 reads ANQGSEA.

The rearrangement links TRBV5-4 to TRBJ2-7, with TRBD1 matching over 11 bases. The CDR3 extends over 16 amino acids. With 3 bases clipped from V and 11 bases from J, the junction kept 16 bases outside the gene matches. Germline V gene sequence: CDR1 SGHNT, CDR2 YYREEE (reference sequence). CDR3 region: CASSSSPGQGVGKEYF. The CDR3 nucleotides read TGTGCCAGCAGCTCTTCACCGGGACAGGGGGTCGGTAAGGAGTACTTC.

J is TRBJ2-3 and V is TRBV27; 10 nucleotides align to TRBD2. The germline V gene encodes CDR1 MNHEY and CDR2 SMNVEV (reference sequence). J was trimmed by 2 bases and V by 4 bases; bases with no gene match: 6. This CDR3 has 16 residues. CDR3 DNA: TGTGCCAGCAGTTCATCTAGCGGGAGAATCACAGATACGCAGTATTTT. This encodes CASSSSSGRITDTQYF.

About this clone itself: Mismatch with germline at one junction end may stem from a read error. This chain joins TRBV20-1 and TRBJ1-1, with D unresolved. Germline CDR1 reads DFQATT; CDR2 reads SNEGSKA (reference sequence). The CDR3 runs 11 residues. The CDR3 DNA sequence: TGCAGTGCTAGGGTGAAAACTGAAGCTTTCTTT. Protein product: CSARVKTEAFF.

This clone appeared a few times. The rearrangement links TRBV9 to TRBJ1-6, with 10 nucleotides matching TRBD1. CDR1 is SGDLS and CDR2 is YYNGEE in the germline V gene. The CDR3 runs to 14 residues. Trimming removed 2 bases from V and 10 bases from J; junction bases left unmatched: 3. The CDR3 nucleotides are TGTGCCAGCAGCGTGGGACAGGGGACCTCACCCCTCCACTTT. Its translation is CASSVGQGTSPLHF.

Concerning this clone: A read error is possible here, since a much larger clone lies one base away. The chain recombines TRBV2 with TRBJ2-7; D might be TRBD1 (6 bases). With 6 bases removed from V and 2 bases from J, the gap between germline ends came to 14 bases. CDR3 length: 14 amino acids. Per germline, CDR1 SNHLY and CDR2 FYNNEI. CDR3 nucleotide sequence: TGTGCCAGCAGCTCCGGGACAATCCCCTACGAGCAGTACTTC. This encodes CASSSGTIPYEQYF.

V usage is TRBV27 and J usage is TRBJ2-3; the match to TRBD2 covers 8 bases. The length of the CDR3 is 15 residues. Germline CDR1 reads MNHEY; CDR2 reads SMNVEV (reference sequence). Unmatched junction bases numbered 4, after V lost 2 bases and J lost 3 bases. As DNA, the CDR3 is TGTGCCAGCAGTTTACGGCGGGAGGCGACAGATACGCAGTATTTT. It encodes CASSLRREATDTQYF.

The chain joins TRBV19 to TRBJ1-2; D remains unclear. This CDR3 has 10 amino acids. Trimming took 7 bases from V and 3 from J, leaving 3 bases between them. Looked up from germline, CDR1 is LNHDA and CDR2 is SQIVND (reference sequence). CDR3 region: CASKDYGYTF. The CDR3 nucleotides are TGTGCCAGTAAGGACTATGGCTACACCTTC. The full variable domain, rest sourced from reference TRBV19 and TRBJ1-2, is DGGITQSPKYLFRKEGQNVTLSCEQNLNHDAMYWYRQDPGQGLRLIYYSQIVNDFQKGDIAEGYSVSREKKESFPLTVTSAQKNPTAFYLCASKDYGYTFGSGTRLTVV.

The chain couples TRBV6-4 to TRBJ1-3; TRBD1 matches at 12 bases. The CDR3 is 18 amino acids. J was trimmed by 1 base and V by 6 bases; bases with no gene match: 10. Germline V gene sequence: CDR1 MRHNA, CDR2 SNTAGT. CDR3 residues: CASRSRDRGLGSGNTIYF. The DNA for the CDR3 is TGTGCCAGCAGAAGCCGGGACAGGGGGCTAGGGTCTGGAAACACCATATATTTT.

The rearrangement joins TRBV5-1 to TRBJ2-3; 8 nucleotides agree with TRBD1. Losses at the gene ends were 4 bases for V and 2 bases for J; bases not matched to a gene: 3. CDR3 length equals 14 residues. Germline lookup yields CDR1 SGHRS and CDR2 YFSETQ. DNA of the CDR3: TGCGCCAGCAGCAAACAGGGGGACACAGATACGCAGTATTTT. Translation gives CASSKQGDTDTQYF.

The chain is built from TRBV11-1 and TRBJ1-6; no definite D call. Germline assignment: CDR1 SGHAT and CDR2 FQDESV (reference sequence). The V and J ends lost 6 bases and 8 bases respectively, with 14 bases between them. This CDR3 region has 14 residues. In nucleotides, the CDR3 is TGTGCCAGCAGTCCCGGTGGTTACGATTCACCCCTCCACTTT. Its protein product is CASSPGGYDSPLHF.

This chain connects TRBV6-1 to TRBJ1-4; 7 bases are shared with TRBD1. The V gene's germline CDR1 is MNHNS and CDR2 SASEGT. This CDR3 spans 15 amino acids. With 4 bases clipped from V and 0 bases from J, the junction kept 2 bases outside the gene matches. The CDR3 is CASSAGTATNEKLFF. The CDR3 region has the DNA TGTGCCAGCAGTGCCGGGACAGCAACTAATGAAAAACTGTTTTTT.

The chain couples TRBV5-1 to TRBJ1-6; 9 bases line up with TRBD1. Germline CDR1 is SGHRS and CDR2 is YFSETQ. This CDR3 has 15 amino acids. The V and J ends lost 4 bases and 7 bases, in that order; junction bases with no gene match: 6. CDR3 loop: CASSTGTGTNSPLHF. The CDR3 nucleotides read TGCGCCAGCAGCACCGGGACAGGGACCAATTCACCCCTCCACTTT. Together with reference TRBV5-1 and TRBJ1-6, the CDR3 gives the full variable domain: KAGVTQTPRYLIKTRGQQVTLSCSPISGHRSVSWYQQTPGQGLQFLFEYFSETQRNKGNFPGRFSGRQFSNSRSEMNVSTLELGDSALYLCASSTGTGTNSPLHFGNGTRLTVT.

The genes are TRBV19 and TRBJ2-6; possibly TRBD1 for D (5 bases). This CDR3 region has 16 residues. V was cut by 1 base and J by 2 bases, with 9 bases left in between. CDR1 is LNHDA and CDR2 is SQIVND in the germline V gene (reference sequence). As DNA, the CDR3 is TGTGCCAGTAGTATAGGCAGGGTGGCTGGGGCCAACGTCCTGACTTTC. Protein sequence: CASSIGRVAGANVLTF.

The genes are TRBV19 and TRBJ2-1; weak D call: TRBD1 (5 bases). The CDR3 contains 14 residues. In germline, CDR1 is LNHDA, CDR2 SQIVND (reference sequence). Trimming cost V 6 bases and J 6 bases, with 15 bases left between them. The CDR3 DNA reads as TGTGCCAGTAGGCTAGGGGCATGGGGCAATGAGCAGTTCTTC. Translating gives CASRLGAWGNEQFF.

The chain employs TRBV10-1 and TRBJ2-1; 11 positions agree with TRBD1. The CDR3 has 14 amino acids. CDR1 is WNHNN, CDR2 SYGVQD, per germline (reference sequence). Germline trimming cut 2 bases from V and 9 bases from J; bases unmatched to any gene: 3. CDR3 sequence: CASSEGTGGSEQFF. The CDR3 DNA reads TGCGCCAGCAGTGAGGGGACAGGGGGTAGTGAGCAGTTCTTC.

The chain uses TRBV10-3 and TRBJ2-7; TRBD2 agrees at 9 bases. Germline lookup yields CDR1 ENHRY and CDR2 SYGVKD. CDR3 size: 13 residues. Trimming took 11 bases from V and 3 from J; bases not matched to a gene: 8. CDR3 protein: CASNSGGLYEQYF. The CDR3 DNA follows: TGTGCCTCGAACAGCGGGGGGCTCTACGAGCAGTACTTC.

The rearrangement joins TRBV6-6 to TRBJ1-3; weak D call: TRBD1 (5 bases). The germline V gene encodes CDR1 MNHNY and CDR2 SVGAGI (reference sequence). This CDR3 contains 16 residues. V shed 2 bases and J shed 0 bases, with 11 bases lying between them. CDR3: CASSYLSGLSGNTIYF. The DNA of the CDR3 is TGTGCCAGCAGTTACCTCTCGGGGCTCTCTGGAAACACCATATATTTT.

As concerns this clone: This sample includes further DNA sequences coding for the same CDR3. This rearrangement joins TRBV30 to TRBJ1-2; D unresolved. The CDR3 covers 13 residues. Germline V gene lookup returns CDR1 GTSNPN and CDR2 SVGIG (reference sequence). Trimming stripped 0 bases from V and 4 bases from J, with 9 bases between. CDR3 residues: CAWSVAGGYGYTF. The CDR3 DNA reads TGTGCCTGGAGTGTAGCTGGCGGCTATGGCTACACCTTC. The whole variable domain, filled in from reference TRBV30 and TRBJ1-2, reads SQTIHQWPATLVQPVGSPLSLECTVEGTSNPNLYWYRQAAGRGLQLLFYSVGIGQISSEVPQNLSASRPQDRQFILSSKKLLLSDSGFYLCAWSVAGGYGYTFGSGTRLTVV.

This chain uses TRBV28 with TRBJ1-4, with D perhaps TRBD1 (5 bases). The V and J ends lost 6 bases and 7 bases respectively, with 24 bases between them. This CDR3 region has 17 residues. From germline, CDR1 is MDHEN and CDR2 SYDVKM. The DNA for the CDR3 is TGTGCCAGCAGCATAAAACGAAAGGACTGGGGGGTTGAAAAACTGTTTTTT. Its translation: CASSIKRKDWGVEKLFF.

Comments on this clone: The identical CDR3 is also encoded by other nucleotide sequences in the sample. For the CDR3, the DNA is TGTGCCACCAGCAGGGACTTCACAGATACGCAGTATTTT. Encoded protein: CATSRDFTDTQYF. This chain joins TRBV15 and TRBJ2-3; D is possibly TRBD2 (5 bases). Between the trimmed V and J ends, which lost 3 bases and 2 bases, there was a span of 6 bases. CDR3 length equals 13 residues. The germline V gene encodes CDR1 LNHNV and CDR2 YYDKDF (reference sequence).

This clone appeared a few times. The gene calls are TRBV10-3 and TRBJ2-3, with 8 positions matching TRBD1. The ends lost 7 bases at V and 2 bases at J; junction bases unmatched: 5. Looked up from germline, CDR1 is ENHRY and CDR2 is SYGVKD. This CDR3 contains 14 residues. The CDR3 DNA is TGTGCCATCACCCCGACAGGGGACACAGATACGCAGTATTTT. Amino acid sequence: CAITPTGDTDTQYF.

The V and J genes are TRBV6-5 and TRBJ2-3; no firm D call. V dropped 4 bases and J dropped 1 base, with 6 bases sitting between them. Germline CDR1 and CDR2: MNHEY and SVGAGI. The CDR3 loop spans 13 amino acids. The CDR3 sequence: CASSLRRTDTQYF. The CDR3 nucleotides read TGTGCCAGCAGTTTGAGGCGCACAGATACGCAGTATTTT.

The chain uses TRBV6-6 and TRBJ2-7, with D uncertain. V shed 11 bases and J shed 6 bases, with 14 bases lying between them. Germline lookup yields CDR1 MNHNY and CDR2 SVGAGI (reference sequence). The CDR3 covers 11 residues. The CDR3 DNA sequence: TGTGCCTCGTGGGGTCTTGGCGAGCAGTACTTC. Protein: CASWGLGEQYF.

This chain connects TRBV10-3 to TRBJ1-2; possible D gene TRBD1, 5 bases. Looked up from germline, CDR1 is ENHRY and CDR2 is SYGVKD. The CDR3 has 15 residues. Trimming stripped 2 bases from V and 6 bases from J, with 16 bases between. The CDR3 is CAISELHSGTDGYTF. In DNA, the CDR3 is TGTGCCATCAGTGAGCTCCACTCCGGGACGGATGGCTACACCTTC.